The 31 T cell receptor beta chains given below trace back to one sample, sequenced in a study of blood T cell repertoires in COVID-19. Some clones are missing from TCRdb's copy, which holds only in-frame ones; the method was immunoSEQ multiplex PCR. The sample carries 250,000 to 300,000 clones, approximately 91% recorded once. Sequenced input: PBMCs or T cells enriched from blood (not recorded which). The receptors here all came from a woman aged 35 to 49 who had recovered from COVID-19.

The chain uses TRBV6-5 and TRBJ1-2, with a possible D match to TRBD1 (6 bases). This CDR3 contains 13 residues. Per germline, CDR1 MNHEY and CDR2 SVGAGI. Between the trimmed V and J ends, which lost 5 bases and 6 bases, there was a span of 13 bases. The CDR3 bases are TGTGCCAGCAGTCCTCCCACAGGGAATGGCTACACCTTC. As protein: CASSPPTGNGYTF.

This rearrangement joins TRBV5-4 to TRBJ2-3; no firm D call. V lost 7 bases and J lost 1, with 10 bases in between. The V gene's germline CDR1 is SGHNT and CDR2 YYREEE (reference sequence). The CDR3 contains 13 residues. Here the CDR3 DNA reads TGTGCCAGCCGACCGAGCGGCACAGATACGCAGTATTTT. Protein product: CASRPSGTDTQYF.

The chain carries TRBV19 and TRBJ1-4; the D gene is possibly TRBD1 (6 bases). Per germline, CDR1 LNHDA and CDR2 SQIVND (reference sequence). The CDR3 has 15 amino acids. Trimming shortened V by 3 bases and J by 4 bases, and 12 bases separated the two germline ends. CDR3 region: CASSMGRQDNEKLFF. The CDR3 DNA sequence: TGTGCCAGTAGTATGGGCCGACAGGATAATGAAAAACTGTTTTTT.

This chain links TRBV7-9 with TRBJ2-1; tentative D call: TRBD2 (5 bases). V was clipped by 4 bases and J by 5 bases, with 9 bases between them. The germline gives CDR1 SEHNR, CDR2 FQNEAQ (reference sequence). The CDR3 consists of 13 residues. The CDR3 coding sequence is TGTGCCAGCAGCTCCGGGGTGGACAATGAGCAGTTCTTC. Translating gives CASSSGVDNEQFF.

In DNA form, the CDR3 reads TGCGCCAGCAGCTTGGATGACTCCCGAGGTCGTCAGCCCCAGCATTTT. Translation: CASSLDDSRGRQPQHF. The J gene is TRBJ1-5, the V gene TRBV5-1; no firm D call. With 0 bases removed from V and 6 bases from J, the gap between germline ends came to 16 bases. The CDR3 is 16 amino acids. From germline, CDR1 is SGHRS and CDR2 YFSETQ.

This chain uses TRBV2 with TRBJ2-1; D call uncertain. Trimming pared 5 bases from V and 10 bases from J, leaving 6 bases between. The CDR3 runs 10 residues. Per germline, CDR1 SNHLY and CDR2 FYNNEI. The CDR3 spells CASSPPEQFF. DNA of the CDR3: TGTGCCAGCAGTCCCCCGGAGCAGTTCTTC.

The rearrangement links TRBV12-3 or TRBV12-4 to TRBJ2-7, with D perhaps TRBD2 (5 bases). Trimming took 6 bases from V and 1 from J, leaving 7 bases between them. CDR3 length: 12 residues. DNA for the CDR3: TGTGCCAGCAGCCCGGGGTCCTACGAGCAGTACTTC. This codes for CASSPGSYEQYF.

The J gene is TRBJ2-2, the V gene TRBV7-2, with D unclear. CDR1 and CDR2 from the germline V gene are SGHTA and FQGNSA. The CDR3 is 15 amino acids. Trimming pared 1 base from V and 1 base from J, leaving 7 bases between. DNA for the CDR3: TGTGCCAGCAGCTTAGTGCGGTTGAACACCGGGGAGCTGTTTTTT. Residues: CASSLVRLNTGELFF.

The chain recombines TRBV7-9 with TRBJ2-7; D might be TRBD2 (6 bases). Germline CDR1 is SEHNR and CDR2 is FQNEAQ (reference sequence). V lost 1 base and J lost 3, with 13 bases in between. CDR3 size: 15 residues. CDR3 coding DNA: TGTGCCAGCAGCTTAGTGGGCGGGAACTACTACGAGCAGTACTTC. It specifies CASSLVGGNYYEQYF.

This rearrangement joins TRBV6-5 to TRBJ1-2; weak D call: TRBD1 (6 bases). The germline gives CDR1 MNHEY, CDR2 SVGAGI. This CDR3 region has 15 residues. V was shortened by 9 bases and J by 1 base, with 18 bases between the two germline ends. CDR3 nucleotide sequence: TGTGCCAGTAACGCGCGATTGGACAGTAACTATGGCTACACCTTC. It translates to CASNARLDSNYGYTF.

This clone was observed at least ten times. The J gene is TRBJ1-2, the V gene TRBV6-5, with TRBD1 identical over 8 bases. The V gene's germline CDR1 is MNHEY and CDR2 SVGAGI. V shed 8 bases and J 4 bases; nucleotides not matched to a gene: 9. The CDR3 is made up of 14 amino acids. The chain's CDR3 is CASFSGGAGYGYTF. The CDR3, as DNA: TGTGCCAGCTTCTCAGGGGGCGCCGGCTATGGCTACACCTTC.

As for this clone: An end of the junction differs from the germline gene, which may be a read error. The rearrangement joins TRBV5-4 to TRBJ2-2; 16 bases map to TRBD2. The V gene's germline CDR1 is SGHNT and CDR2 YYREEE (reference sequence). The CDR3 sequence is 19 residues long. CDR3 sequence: CARSRQGLAGGPGAGELFF. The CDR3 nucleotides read TGTGCCCGCAGCCGACAGGGACTAGCGGGGGGGCCGGGGGCCGGGGAGCTGTTTTTT.

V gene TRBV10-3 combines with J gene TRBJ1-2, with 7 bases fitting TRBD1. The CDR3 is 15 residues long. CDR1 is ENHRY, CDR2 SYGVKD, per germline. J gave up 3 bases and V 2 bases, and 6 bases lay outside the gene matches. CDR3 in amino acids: CAISEPETGHYGYTF. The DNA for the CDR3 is TGTGCCATCAGTGAGCCCGAGACAGGGCACTATGGCTACACCTTC.

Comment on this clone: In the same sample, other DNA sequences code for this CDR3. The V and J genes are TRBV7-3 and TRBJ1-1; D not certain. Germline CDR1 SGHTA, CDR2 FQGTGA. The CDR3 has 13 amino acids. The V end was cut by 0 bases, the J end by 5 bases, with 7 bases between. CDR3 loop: CASSLTAGTEAFF. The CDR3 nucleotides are TGTGCCAGCAGCTTAACGGCCGGGACTGAAGCTTTCTTT.

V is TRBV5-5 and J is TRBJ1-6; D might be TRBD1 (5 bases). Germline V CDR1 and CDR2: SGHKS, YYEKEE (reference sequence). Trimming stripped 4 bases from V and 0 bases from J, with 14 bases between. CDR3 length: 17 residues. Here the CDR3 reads CASSERQSPSYNSPLHF. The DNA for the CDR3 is TGTGCCAGCAGCGAGAGACAGAGCCCCTCCTATAATTCACCCCTCCACTTT.

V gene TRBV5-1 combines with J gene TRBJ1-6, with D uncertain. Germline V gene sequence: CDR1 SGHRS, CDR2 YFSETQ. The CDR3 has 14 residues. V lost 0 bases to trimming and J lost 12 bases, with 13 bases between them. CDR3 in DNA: TGCGCCAGCAGCTTGGATGGCCCACGCGGACCCCTCCACTTT. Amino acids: CASSLDGPRGPLHF.

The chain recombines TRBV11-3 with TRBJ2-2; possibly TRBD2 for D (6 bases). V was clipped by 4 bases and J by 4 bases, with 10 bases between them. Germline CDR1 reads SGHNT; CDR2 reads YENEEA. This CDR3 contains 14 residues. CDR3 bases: TGTGCCAGCAGCTCCCGGGGGAGCACCGGGGAGCTGTTTTTT. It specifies CASSSRGSTGELFF.

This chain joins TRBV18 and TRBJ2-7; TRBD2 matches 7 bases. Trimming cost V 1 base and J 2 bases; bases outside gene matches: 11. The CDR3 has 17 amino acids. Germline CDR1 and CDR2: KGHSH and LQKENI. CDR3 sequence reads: CASSPLAVTAGAYEQYF. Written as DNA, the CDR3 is TGTGCCAGCTCACCACTCGCGGTGACCGCGGGGGCCTACGAGCAGTACTTC.

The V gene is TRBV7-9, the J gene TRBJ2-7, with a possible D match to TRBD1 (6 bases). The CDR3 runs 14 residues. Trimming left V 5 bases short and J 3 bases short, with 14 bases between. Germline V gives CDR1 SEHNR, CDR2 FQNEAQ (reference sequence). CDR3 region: CASSRRDTFYEQYF. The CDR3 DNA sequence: TGTGCCAGCAGCCGCCGGGACACCTTCTACGAGCAGTACTTC.

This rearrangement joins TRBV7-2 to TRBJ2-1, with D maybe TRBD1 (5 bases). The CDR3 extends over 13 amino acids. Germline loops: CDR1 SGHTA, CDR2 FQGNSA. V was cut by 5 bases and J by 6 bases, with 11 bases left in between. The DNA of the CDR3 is TGTGCCAGCAGCACGCGTAGGGGCAATGAGCAGTTCTTC. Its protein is CASSTRRGNEQFF.

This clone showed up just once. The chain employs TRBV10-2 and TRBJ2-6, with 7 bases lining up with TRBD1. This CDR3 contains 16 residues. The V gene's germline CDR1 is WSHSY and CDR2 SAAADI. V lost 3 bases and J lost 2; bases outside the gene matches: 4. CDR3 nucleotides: TGCGCCAGCAGTGACCCGCAGGGGGCTGGGGCCAACGTCCTGACTTTC. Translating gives CASSDPQGAGANVLTF.

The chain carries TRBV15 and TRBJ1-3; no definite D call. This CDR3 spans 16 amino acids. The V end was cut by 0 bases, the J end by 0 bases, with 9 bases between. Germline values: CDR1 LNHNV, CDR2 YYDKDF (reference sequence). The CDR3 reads CATSRDMRSSGNTIYF. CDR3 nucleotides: TGTGCCACCAGCAGAGATATGAGAAGCTCTGGAAACACCATATATTTT.

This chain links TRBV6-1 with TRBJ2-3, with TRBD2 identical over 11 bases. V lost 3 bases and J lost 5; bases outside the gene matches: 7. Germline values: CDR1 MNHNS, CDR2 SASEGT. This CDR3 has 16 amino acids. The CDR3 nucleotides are TGTGCCAGCAGTGAGACTATCGGACTAGCGGGAGATACGCAGTATTTT. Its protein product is CASSETIGLAGDTQYF.

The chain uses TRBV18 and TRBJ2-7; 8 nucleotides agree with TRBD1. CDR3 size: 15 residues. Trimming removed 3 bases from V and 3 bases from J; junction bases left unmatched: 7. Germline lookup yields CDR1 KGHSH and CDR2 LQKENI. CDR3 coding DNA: TGTGCCAGCTCACCTCCGGACAGGGTAAACTACGAGCAGTACTTC. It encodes CASSPPDRVNYEQYF.

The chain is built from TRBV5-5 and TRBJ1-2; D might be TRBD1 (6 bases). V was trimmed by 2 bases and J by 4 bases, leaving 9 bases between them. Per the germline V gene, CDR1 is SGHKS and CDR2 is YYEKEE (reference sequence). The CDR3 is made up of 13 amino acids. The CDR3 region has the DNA TGTGCCAGCAGCTTAGGGACAAGCTATGGCTACACCTTC. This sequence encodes CASSLGTSYGYTF.

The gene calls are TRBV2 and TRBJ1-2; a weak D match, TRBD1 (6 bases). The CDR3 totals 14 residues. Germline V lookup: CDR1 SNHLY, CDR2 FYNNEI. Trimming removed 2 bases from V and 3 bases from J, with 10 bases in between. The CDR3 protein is CASSEKQGHYGYTF. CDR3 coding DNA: TGTGCCAGCAGTGAAAAACAGGGACACTATGGCTACACCTTC.

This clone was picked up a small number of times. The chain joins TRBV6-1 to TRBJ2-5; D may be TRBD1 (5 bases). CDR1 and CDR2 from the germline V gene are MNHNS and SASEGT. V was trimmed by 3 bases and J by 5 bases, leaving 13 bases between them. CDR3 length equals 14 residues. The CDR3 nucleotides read TGTGCCAGCAGTGAGCGGCAGGGCAGGGAGACCCAGTACTTC. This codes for CASSERQGRETQYF.

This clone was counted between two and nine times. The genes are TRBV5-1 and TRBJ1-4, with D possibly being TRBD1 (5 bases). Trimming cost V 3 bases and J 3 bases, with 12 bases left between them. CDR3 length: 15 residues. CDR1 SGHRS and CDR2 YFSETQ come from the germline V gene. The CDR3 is CASSWGTRANEKLFF. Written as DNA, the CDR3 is TGCGCCAGCAGCTGGGGGACTAGGGCTAATGAAAAACTGTTTTTT.

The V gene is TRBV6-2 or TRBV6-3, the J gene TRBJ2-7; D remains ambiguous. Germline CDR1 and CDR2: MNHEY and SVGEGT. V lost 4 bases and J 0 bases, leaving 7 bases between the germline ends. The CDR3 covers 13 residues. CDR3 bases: TGTGCCAGCAGTTCTGCGAGCTCCTACGAGCAGTACTTC. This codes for CASSSASSYEQYF.

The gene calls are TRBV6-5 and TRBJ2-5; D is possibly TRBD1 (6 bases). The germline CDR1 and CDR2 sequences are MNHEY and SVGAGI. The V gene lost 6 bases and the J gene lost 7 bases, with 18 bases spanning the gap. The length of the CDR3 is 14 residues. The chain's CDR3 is CASRPQDRLGTQYF. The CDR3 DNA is TGTGCCAGCAGACCTCAAGACAGGTTAGGGACCCAGTACTTC.

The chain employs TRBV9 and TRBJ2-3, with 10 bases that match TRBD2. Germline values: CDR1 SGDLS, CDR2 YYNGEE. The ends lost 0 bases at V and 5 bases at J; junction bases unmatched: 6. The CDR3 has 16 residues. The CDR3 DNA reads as TGTGCCAGCAGCGTAGAAGCGGGGGGGCTGATAGATACGCAGTATTTT. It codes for CASSVEAGGLIDTQYF.